This is a list of T cell receptor beta chains from one sample in a study of OX40 agonist ivuxolimab in advanced cancers. Only in-frame clones appear in the TCRdb table, and some are missing; sequencing was by immunoSEQ multiplex PCR. Found here are 57,000 or so clones, over 80% of them singletons; the top ten hold around 0.7%. This specimen was CD4+ or CD8+ T cells sorted from blood, taken in a trial of the OX40 agonist ivuxolimab. The receptors come from an adult with an advanced solid tumor such as melanoma, head and neck, liver or kidney cancer. CDR3s include the opening cysteine and the closing phenylalanine or tryptophan. A D gene is named only where the DNA matches it firmly. Expanded clones get a size class; other rows say once, few or many, or leave the size out.

>TRBD2|TRBJ2-1|TRBV7-2|-
CASSLGLAGGEQFF
TGTGCCAGCAGCTTAGGTCTAGCGGGGGGTGAGCAGTTCTTC
>-|TRBJ1-5|TRBV19|-
CASTIGTQPQHF
TGTGCCAGTACCATCGGGACTCAGCCCCAGCATTTT
>-|TRBJ1-6|TRBV5-1|once
CASTATDGRYYSPLHF
TGCGCCAGCACCGCGACGGACGGCAGATACTATTCACCCCTCCACTTT
>-|TRBJ1-5|TRBV2|-
CASSEDRVYSNQPQHF
TGTGCCAGCAGTGAAGATAGAGTTTATAGCAATCAGCCCCAGCATTTT
>-|TRBJ1-5|TRBV19|-
CASSHQGNQPQHF
TGTGCCAGTAGCCATCAGGGAAATCAGCCCCAGCATTTT
>-|TRBJ1-1|TRBV2|-
CASKGTALMNTEAFF
TGTGCCAGCAAAGGGACCGCCTTGATGAACACTGAAGCTTTCTTT
>-|TRBJ1-1|TRBV6-6|once
CASSYLYLNTEAFF
TGTGCCAGCAGTTACTTATACCTGAACACTGAAGCTTTCTTT
>TRBD1|TRBJ1-2|TRBV7-9|-
CASSLLQGVFGYTF
TGTGCCAGCAGCTTGTTACAGGGGGTCTTTGGCTACACCTTC
>-|TRBJ1-1|TRBV6-5|-
CASTGLQNTEAFF
TGTGCCAGCACCGGACTGCAGAACACTGAAGCTTTCTTT
>-|TRBJ2-5|TRBV6-5|-
CASSYSRETQYF
TGTGCCAGCAGTTACTCCCGGGAGACCCAGTACTTC
>TRBD1|TRBJ2-5|TRBV12-5|-
CASGLGGSETQYF
TGTGCTAGTGGTTTAGGGGGCTCAGAGACCCAGTACTTC
>TRBD1|TRBJ1-2|TRBV28|-
CASSPYTPRTGDYGYTF
TGTGCCAGCAGCCCTTATACCCCCCGGACAGGGGACTATGGCTACACCTTC
>-|TRBJ2-2|TRBV21-1|once
CASSKSVPNTGELFF
TGTGCCAGCAGCAAATCGGTCCCGAACACCGGGGAGCTGTTTTTT
>-|TRBJ2-6|TRBV5-1|-
CASSLEGSGANVLTF
TGCGCCAGCAGCTTGGAGGGCTCTGGGGCCAACGTCCTGACTTTC
>-|TRBJ2-1|TRBV28|few
CASSQTYNEQFF
TGTGCCAGCAGCCAGACCTACAATGAGCAGTTCTTC
>-|TRBJ2-7|TRBV25-1|-
CASSYREDEQYF
TGTGCCAGCAGTTACAGGGAGGACGAGCAGTACTTC
>TRBD2|TRBJ2-2|TRBV10-3|-
CAIRGLADPSGELFF
TGTGCCATCAGAGGACTAGCGGACCCGTCCGGGGAGCTGTTTTTT
>-|TRBJ1-2|TRBV6-5|-
CASNNRDGYYGYTF
TGTGCCAGCAACAACAGGGACGGATACTATGGCTACACCTTC
>-|TRBJ2-3|TRBV18|-
CASSPGVSTDTQYF
TGTGCCAGCTCACCAGGGGTGAGCACAGATACGCAGTATTTT
>-|TRBJ1-2|TRBV4-3|-
CASSQETYIYGYTF
TGCGCCAGCAGCCAAGAAACCTATATCTATGGCTACACCTTC
>-|TRBJ2-5|TRBV14|-
CASSPLGGVETQYF
TGTGCCAGCAGCCCCCTCGGGGGCGTAGAGACCCAGTACTTC
>-|TRBJ2-5|TRBV30|-
CAWSVRERETQYF
TGTGCCTGGAGTGTACGCGAGAGAGAGACCCAGTACTTC
>-|TRBJ2-7|TRBV6-5|few
CASSYSISVSSYEQYF
TGTGCCAGCAGTTACTCGATCTCTGTCAGCTCCTACGAGCAGTACTTC
>TRBD2|TRBJ2-3|TRBV5-4|-
CASSLGLVAGGSDTQYF
TGTGCCAGCAGCTTGGGGTTGGTAGCGGGGGGTTCAGATACGCAGTATTTT
>-|TRBJ2-3|TRBV4-1|-
CASSQVGRERTDTQYF
TGCGCCAGCAGCCAAGTGGGGCGGGAACGCACAGATACGCAGTATTTT
>TRBD1|TRBJ2-7|TRBV6-5|-
CASGQGLSSREQYF
TGTGCCAGCGGACAGGGATTATCGAGTAGGGAGCAGTACTTC
>TRBD1|TRBJ1-2|TRBV29-1|few
CSGGGQGYGYTF
TGCAGCGGGGGGGGACAGGGCTATGGCTACACCTTC
>TRBD2|TRBJ2-5|TRBV11-3|-
CASSLGIAGSGRETQYF
TGTGCCAGCAGCTTAGGAATAGCGGGGAGTGGTAGGGAGACCCAGTACTTC
>-|TRBJ2-2|TRBV7-3|-
CASSPGHVNTGELFF
TGTGCCAGCAGCCCGGGACATGTGAACACCGGGGAGCTGTTTTTT
>-|TRBJ2-1|TRBV6-5|-
CASSVFGRSEQFF
TGTGCCAGCAGTGTATTCGGTCGATCAGAGCAGTTCTTC
>TRBD2|TRBJ2-1|TRBV7-8|-
CASSLAPREGNEQFF
TGTGCCAGCAGCTTAGCACCGCGGGAGGGGAATGAGCAGTTCTTC
>-|TRBJ2-1|TRBV28|few
CASTVSSSYNEQFF
TGTGCCAGCACCGTATCAAGCTCCTACAATGAGCAGTTCTTC
>TRBD2|TRBJ2-5|TRBV5-1|-
CASTREAETQYF
TGCGCCAGCACGCGGGAGGCTGAGACCCAGTACTTC
>TRBD1|TRBJ2-2|TRBV28|-
CASRWSGTGNSGELFF
TGTGCCAGCAGGTGGTCGGGGACAGGGAATTCCGGGGAGCTGTTTTTT
>TRBD2|TRBJ2-2|TRBV4-2|few
CASSQALGTSTGELFF
TGTGCCAGCAGCCAAGCCTTGGGGACTAGTACCGGGGAGCTGTTTTTT
>-|TRBJ2-1|TRBV11-2|-
CASVFRGSYNEQFF
TGTGCCAGCGTTTTTAGGGGTTCCTACAATGAGCAGTTCTTC
>-|TRBJ1-5|TRBV5-8|-
CASSLERWNQPQHF
TGTGCCAGCAGCTTGGAAAGATGGAATCAGCCCCAGCATTTT
>-|TRBJ1-5|TRBV5-6|once
CASSLGDRYSNQPQHF
TGTGCCAGCAGCTTGGGGGATCGGTATAGCAATCAGCCCCAGCATTTT
>TRBD2|TRBJ2-7|TRBV6-5|once
CASRGLAGFYEQYF
TGTGCCAGCAGGGGACTAGCGGGCTTCTACGAGCAGTACTTC
>TRBD1|TRBJ2-1|TRBV7-9|-
CASSVRTGGYNEQFF
TGTGCCAGCAGCGTAAGGACAGGGGGGTACAATGAGCAGTTCTTC
>-|TRBJ2-7|TRBV6-5|-
CASSYSGGAASYEQYF
TGTGCCAGCAGTTACTCTGGCGGGGCAGCATCCTACGAGCAGTACTTC
>TRBD1|TRBJ1-2|TRBV7-2|-
CASSSPDREGYGYTF
TGTGCCAGCAGCTCCCCCGACAGGGAGGGCTATGGCTACACCTTC
>TRBD1|TRBJ2-6|TRBV19|-
CASSTQGVGANVLTF
TGTGCCAGTAGTACCCAGGGGGTAGGGGCCAACGTCCTGACTTTC
>TRBD1|TRBJ1-1|TRBV7-8|-
CASRRRQGARNTEAFF
TGTGCCAGCAGGCGTCGACAGGGGGCGCGGAACACTGAAGCTTTCTTT
>TRBD1|TRBJ1-1|TRBV30|-
CAWKTGGPEAFF
TGTGCCTGGAAGACAGGGGGTCCTGAAGCTTTCTTT
>-|TRBJ1-5|TRBV5-1|-
CASSPVPGGLQPQHF
TGCGCCAGCAGCCCCGTCCCGGGGGGGCTTCAGCCCCAGCATTTT
>-|TRBJ1-1|TRBV19|-
CASSIGVSNTEAFF
TGTGCCAGTAGTATAGGGGTGTCGAACACTGAAGCTTTCTTT
>TRBD1|TRBJ2-3|TRBV5-8|-
CASSRDRGPQYF
TGTGCCAGCAGCAGGGACAGGGGGCCGCAGTATTTT
>-|TRBJ1-4|TRBV15|-
CATSRDQGTNEKLFF
TGTGCCACCAGCAGGGATCAGGGCACTAATGAAAAACTGTTTTTT
>TRBD1|TRBJ2-5|TRBV5-1|-
CASSQTGTETQYF
TGCGCCAGCAGCCAGACAGGGACGGAGACCCAGTACTTC
>-|TRBJ1-6|TRBV5-6|-
CASSYGRHSSYNSPLHF
TGTGCCAGCAGTTACGGACGGCATAGCTCCTATAATTCACCCCTCCACTTT
>-|TRBJ2-3|TRBV4-3|once
CASSQDPSTSTDTQYF
TGCGCCAGCAGCCAAGATCCCTCAACTAGCACAGATACGCAGTATTTT
>-|TRBJ2-7|TRBV7-2|few
CASSARVGRQYF
TGTGCCAGCAGTGCCCGAGTAGGGAGGCAGTACTTC
>-|TRBJ1-6|TRBV2|-
CATSREWGFLHF
TGTGCCACCTCCAGGGAATGGGGTTTCCTCCACTTT